Presented here are 22 T cell receptor beta chains from one specimen sequenced in a study of Graves' ophthalmopathy and Graves' hyperthyroidism. Transcripts of RNA were the source for amplifying TCR beta CDR3 regions. Following a first-round RT-PCR that used HTBI primers, a second-round multiplex PCR was carried out. From the multiplex PCR reads, TCRdb called clonotypes with MiXCR, one entry per CDR3 protein. The data contain about 400,000 distinct CDR3 sequences, about 18% of them singletons. The specimen was peripheral blood. The source is a woman between 18 and 29 years old with Graves' ophthalmopathy.

This clonotype was recorded only once. This may be a read error, as it is one base from a much larger clone. Because the CDR3 is missing its conserved closing phenylalanine or tryptophan, this is likely a read error. V and J are TRBV6-2 or TRBV6-3 and TRBJ2-7, with D possibly matching TRBD1 (5 bases). The length of the CDR3 is 14 residues. Germline CDR1 MNHEY, CDR2 SVGEGT. This CDR3 reads CASSPRASSYGQYC. The CDR3 nucleotides are TGTGCCAGCAGTCCCAGGGCGAGCTCCTACGGGCAGTACTGC.

This clonotype has ten or more counts. The chain recombines TRBV6-5 with TRBJ2-7; D perhaps matches TRBD2 (6 bases). CDR1 and CDR2 (germline): MNHEY, SVGAGI. The CDR3 runs 12 residues. With 11 bases removed from V and 2 bases from J, the gap between germline ends came to 13 bases. CDR3 amino acids: CACGTATYEQYF. The CDR3 DNA follows: TGTGCCTGCGGGACGGCTACCTACGAGCAGTACTTC.

This clonotype came up many times. The rearrangement joins TRBV5-6 to TRBJ1-1, with unresolved D. V lost 2 bases, J lost 7 bases, and 18 bases lay in between. This CDR3 is built from 15 residues. Germline values: CDR1 SGHDT, CDR2 YYEEEE. In DNA, the CDR3 is TGTGCCAGCAGCTTAAGGGCAGGCACCTCCCTTGAAGCTTTCTTT. Protein: CASSLRAGTSLEAFF.

Many counts were recorded for this clonotype. The V and J genes are TRBV20-1 and TRBJ2-5; TRBD2 is a possible D gene (5 bases). Germline loops: CDR1 DFQATT, CDR2 SNEGSKA (reference sequence). CDR3 length: 15 amino acids. The V end was cut by 0 bases, the J end by 1 base, with 12 bases between. The CDR3 nucleotides read TGCAGTGCTAGAGATCTAAGGCGGGCCCAAGAGACCCAGTACTTC. It codes for CSARDLRRAQETQYF.

In this sample, this clonotype turned up many times. The chain joins TRBV11-1 to TRBJ1-1; D remains unclear. The CDR3 totals 15 residues. V gave up 9 bases and J gave up 1 base, with 18 bases separating them. Germline V gene data show CDR1 as SGHAT and CDR2 as FQDESV (reference sequence). CDR3 region: CASIRTAQKNTEAFF. CDR3 nucleotides: TGTGCCAGTATTCGGACGGCACAGAAGAACACTGAAGCTTTCTTT. The variable domain in full, completed from reference TRBV11-1 and TRBJ1-1, reads EAEVAQSPRYKITEKSQAVAFWCDPISGHATLYWYRQILGQGPELLVQFQDESVVDDSQLPKDRFSAERLKGVDSTLKIQPAELGDSAMYLCASIRTAQKNTEAFFGQGTRLTVV.

This clonotype was seen at least ten times. The rearrangement joins TRBV27 to TRBJ1-1; D gene ambiguous. This CDR3 is 15 amino acids long. The germline V gene encodes CDR1 MNHEY and CDR2 SMNVEV (reference sequence). The V end lost 2 bases, the J end lost 4 bases, and 14 bases lay between the germline ends. The CDR3: CASSLDPFGSTEAFF. CDR3 sequence (DNA): TGTGCCAGCAGTTTAGACCCTTTTGGGTCCACTGAAGCTTTCTTT.

This clonotype has a single count. The V gene is TRBV4-2, the J gene TRBJ2-7; no clear D. V was trimmed by 0 bases and J by 1 base, leaving 7 bases between them. Germline CDR1 is LGHNA and CDR2 is YNFKEQ. The CDR3 extends over 14 amino acids. The CDR3 region is CASSQELGSYEQYF. The CDR3 region has the DNA TGTGCCAGCAGCCAAGAGCTCGGTTCCTACGAGCAGTACTTC.

The V and J genes are TRBV6-5 and TRBJ1-2; maybe TRBD1 (5 bases). The CDR3 covers 10 residues. Germline V gene sequence: CDR1 MNHEY, CDR2 SVGAGI. V was pared by 6 bases and J by 6 bases, with 5 bases between. The CDR3 here is CASSRDGYTF. In nucleotides, the CDR3 is TGTGCCAGCAGCAGGGATGGCTACACCTTC.

The genes are TRBV12-3 or TRBV12-4 and TRBJ2-5, with a possible D match to TRBD2 (5 bases). The CDR3 contains 15 residues. V was cut by 2 bases and J by 4 bases, with 14 bases left in between. CDR3 DNA sequence: TGTGCCAGCAGTTTAATCGGGTTGGCGGGAGAGACCCAGTACTTC. Translating it yields CASSLIGLAGETQYF.

This clonotype was seen ten or more times. V is TRBV4-3 and J is TRBJ2-7; 9 positions agree with TRBD1. Looked up from germline, CDR1 is LGHNA and CDR2 is YSLEER. Trimming at V came to 3 bases and at J to 3 bases, leaving 6 bases not matched to a gene. The length of the CDR3 is 15 residues. In nucleotides, the CDR3 is TGCGCCAGCAGCCAGTCGGGACAGGGAAGCTACGAGCAGTACTTC. This codes for CASSQSGQGSYEQYF.

This clonotype was found many times. The V gene is TRBV6-5, the J gene TRBJ2-7; D remains ambiguous. The V end lost 0 bases, the J end lost 0 bases, and 9 bases lay between the germline ends. The CDR3 spans 15 residues. Germline-derived CDR1 and CDR2 are MNHEY and SVGAGI. The CDR3 DNA reads TGTGCCAGCAGTTACTCGGGCAGGAACTCCTACGAGCAGTACTTC. The encoded protein is CASSYSGRNSYEQYF.

The sample holds one count of this clonotype. The chain employs TRBV15 and TRBJ1-5, with a weak D call TRBD1 (5 bases). Trimming pared 3 bases from V and 6 bases from J, leaving 18 bases between. Germline lookup yields CDR1 LNHNV and CDR2 YYDKDF (reference sequence). CDR3 length equals 16 residues. The DNA for the CDR3 is TGTGCCACCAGCAGTTATGGACGGGACGTTGTTCAGCCCCAGCATTTT. Its translation: CATSSYGRDVVQPQHF.

The chain's CDR3 is CASSTRTGGVTEAFF. CDR3 nucleotides: TGTGCCAGCAGTACTAGGACAGGGGGCGTTACTGAAGCTTTCTTT. The chain is built from TRBV7-2 and TRBJ1-1; 11 bases match TRBD1. The germline gives CDR1 SGHTA, CDR2 FQGNSA. V trimming: 6 bases; J trimming: 5 bases; junction bases outside the gene matches: 8. The CDR3 covers 15 residues.

At least ten counts were recorded for this clonotype. The J gene is TRBJ2-7, the V gene TRBV6-5, with D unresolved. The CDR3 runs to 14 residues. Germline V gene lookup returns CDR1 MNHEY and CDR2 SVGAGI. V lost 4 bases, J lost 0 bases, and 10 bases lay in between. The CDR3 region has the DNA TGTGCCAGCAGTTTCGACCGGAGCTCCTACGAGCAGTACTTC. The encoded protein is CASSFDRSSYEQYF.

The gene calls are TRBV6-1 and TRBJ1-1; D not resolved. The CDR3 is 14 amino acids. Per the germline V gene, CDR1 is MNHNS and CDR2 is SASEGT. Trimming removed 2 bases at V and 1 base at J, with 8 bases between. The CDR3 loop is CASSEPAKNTEAFF. The CDR3 nucleotides are TGTGCCAGCAGTGAACCGGCCAAGAACACTGAAGCTTTCTTT.

In its sample, this clonotype was seen many times. The junction departs from germline at one end; a sequencing error may be responsible. The V and J genes are TRBV19 and TRBJ2-7; D unclear. The CDR3 runs to 14 residues. CDR1 is LNHDA, CDR2 SQIVND, per germline (reference sequence). The CDR3, as DNA: TGTGCCAGTAGTATGCCAGGCTGGGTCTACGAGCAGCACTTC. This codes for CASSMPGWVYEQHF.

This clonotype showed up many times. The chain is built from TRBV2 and TRBJ1-1, with D unclear. The CDR3 is made up of 13 amino acids. The V end was cut by 6 bases, the J end by 1 base, with 9 bases between. Germline V gene lookup returns CDR1 SNHLY and CDR2 FYNNEI. The CDR3 spells CASSANWNTEAFF. CDR3 sequence (DNA): TGTGCCAGCAGCGCTAATTGGAACACTGAAGCTTTCTTT.

This chain joins TRBV24-1 and TRBJ2-2; 7 positions agree with TRBD1. The germline gives CDR1 KGHDR, CDR2 SFDVKD. V trimming: 1 base; J trimming: 6 bases; junction bases outside the gene matches: 1. The CDR3 is 14 amino acids. In nucleotides, the CDR3 is TGTGCCACCAGTGATTTCCAGGGGGCCGGGGAGCTGTTTTTT. Protein: CATSDFQGAGELFF.

This clonotype was seen many times. V gene TRBV4-1 combines with J gene TRBJ1-5; unclear D gene. The CDR3 length is 16 residues. From germline, CDR1 is MGHRA and CDR2 YSYEKL. V gave up 1 base and J gave up 2 bases, with 12 bases separating them. The CDR3 loop reads CASSQVPGPRNQPQHF. DNA of the CDR3: TGCGCCAGCAGCCAAGTCCCTGGGCCACGCAATCAGCCCCAGCATTTT.

This clonotype has ten or more counts. The chain uses TRBV19 and TRBJ1-2; D gene unclear. V was cut by 7 bases and J by 4 bases, with 22 bases left in between. CDR1 LNHDA and CDR2 SQIVND come from the germline V gene (reference sequence). CDR3 length: 16 residues. CDR3 protein: CASTSRRETIGYGYTF. The CDR3 bases are TGTGCCAGTACTTCTCGAAGGGAGACGATCGGCTATGGCTACACCTTC.

Concerning this clonotype itself: A much bigger clone sits one base away, suggesting this may be a read error. The genes are TRBV15 and TRBJ2-5, with 8 positions matching TRBD2. This CDR3 spans 15 amino acids. Per the germline V gene, CDR1 is LNHNV and CDR2 is YYDKDF (reference sequence). The CDR3 DNA sequence: TGTGCCACCAGCAGAGGTAGCGGGGAAAAAGAGACCCAGTGCTTC. Translated, it gives CATSRGSGEKETQCF. Full variable domain (missing parts from reference TRBV15 and TRBJ2-5): DAMVIQNPRYQVTQFGKPVTLSCSQTLNHNVMYWYQQKSSQAPKLLFHYYDKDFNNEADTPDNFQSRRPNTSFCFLDIRSPGLGDTAMYLCATSRGSGEKETQCFGPGTRLLVL.

In its sample, this clonotype was seen many times. V gene TRBV6-2 or TRBV6-3 combines with J gene TRBJ2-7, with D possibly being TRBD2 (5 bases). Germline V gene lookup returns CDR1 MNHEY and CDR2 SVGEGT. CDR3 length: 15 amino acids. Trimming removed 4 bases at V and 0 bases at J, with 13 bases between. CDR3 sequence reads: CASSFSGSGSYEQYF. The CDR3 DNA sequence: TGTGCCAGCAGTTTTTCAGGAAGCGGCTCCTACGAGCAGTACTTC.